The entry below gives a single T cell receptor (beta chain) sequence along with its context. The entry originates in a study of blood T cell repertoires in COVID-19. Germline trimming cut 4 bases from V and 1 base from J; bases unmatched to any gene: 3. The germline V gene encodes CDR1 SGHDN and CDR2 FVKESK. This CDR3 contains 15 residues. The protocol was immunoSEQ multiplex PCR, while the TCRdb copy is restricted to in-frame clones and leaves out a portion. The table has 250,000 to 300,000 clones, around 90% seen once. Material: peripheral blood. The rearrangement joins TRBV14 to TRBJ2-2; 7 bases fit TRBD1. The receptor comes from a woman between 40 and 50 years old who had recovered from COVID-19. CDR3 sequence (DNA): TGTGCCAGCAGCCGGGGACAGCTGAACACCGGGGAGCTGTTTTTT. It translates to CASSRGQLNTGELFF.